The TCR beta chain under discussion was sequenced for a study of control samples from healthy donors and cancer patients. This table comes from immunoSEQ multiplex PCR, and its TCRdb copy is limited to in-frame clones, with some not included. The sample holds about 140,000 clones, over 85% seen once. In germline, CDR1 is SGHRS, CDR2 YFSETQ. This CDR3 is 15 amino acids long. Between the trimmed V and J ends, which lost 0 bases and 3 bases, there was a span of 10 bases. The receptor comes from a man aged 25-45 years in good health. The chain is built from TRBV5-1 and TRBJ1-5; D remains ambiguous. Sequenced sample: blood. The DNA for the CDR3 is TGCGCCAGCAGCTTGGGGGGTTATGACAATCAGCCCCAGCATTTT. The encoded protein is CASSLGGYDNQPQHF.